This T cell receptor beta chain is drawn from a study of blood T cell repertoires in COVID-19. About the research overall: COVID-19 samples, acute and convalescent, were from the United States, Italy and Spain. The analysed material was cDNA or gDNA that came from T cells, B-cell-depleted T cells, or PBMCs.

Data came from immunoSEQ multiplex PCR; TCRdb stores just in-frame clones and leaves some out. This table holds about 160,000 clones, around nine tenths found once. The sample consisted of peripheral blood. The sequence derives from an older woman with COVID-19, enrolled during active disease.

The CDR3 loop is CASNQQRFYGYTF. The CDR3 DNA is TGTGCCAGCAATCAACAGAGATTCTATGGCTACACCTTC. V and J are TRBV2 and TRBJ1-2; D call uncertain. Per germline, CDR1 SNHLY and CDR2 FYNNEI. V lost 7 bases and J lost 4, with 13 bases in between. CDR3 size: 13 residues.